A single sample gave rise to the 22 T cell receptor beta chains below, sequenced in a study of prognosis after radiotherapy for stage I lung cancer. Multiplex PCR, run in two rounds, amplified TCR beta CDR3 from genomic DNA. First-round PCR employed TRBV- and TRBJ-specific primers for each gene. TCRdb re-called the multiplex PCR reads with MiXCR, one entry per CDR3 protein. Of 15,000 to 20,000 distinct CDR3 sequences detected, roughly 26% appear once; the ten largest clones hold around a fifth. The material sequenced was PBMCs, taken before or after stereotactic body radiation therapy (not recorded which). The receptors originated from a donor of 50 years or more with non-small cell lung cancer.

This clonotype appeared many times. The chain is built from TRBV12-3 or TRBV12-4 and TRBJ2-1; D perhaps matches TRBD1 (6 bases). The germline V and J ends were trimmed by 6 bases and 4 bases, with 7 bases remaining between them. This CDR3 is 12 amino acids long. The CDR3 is CASRDRYNEQFF. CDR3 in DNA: TGTGCCAGCAGGGACAGATACAATGAGCAGTTCTTC.

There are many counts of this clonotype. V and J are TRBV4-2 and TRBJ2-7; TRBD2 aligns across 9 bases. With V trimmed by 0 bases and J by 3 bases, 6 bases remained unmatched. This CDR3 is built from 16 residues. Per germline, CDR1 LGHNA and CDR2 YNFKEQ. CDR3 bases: TGTGCCAGCAGCCAAGATCAAGCGGGAGGTCGCTACGAGCAGTACTTC. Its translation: CASSQDQAGGRYEQYF.

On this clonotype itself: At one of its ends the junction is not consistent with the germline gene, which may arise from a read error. CDR3 residues: CQQRKRGAITDTQYF. CDR3 nucleotides: TGCCAGCAGCGAAAACGGGGGGCCATTACAGATACGCAGTATTTT. V usage is TRBV5-6 and J usage is TRBJ2-3; D is perhaps TRBD2 (7 bases). The CDR3 has 15 amino acids. Germline values: CDR1 SGHDT, CDR2 YYEEEE.

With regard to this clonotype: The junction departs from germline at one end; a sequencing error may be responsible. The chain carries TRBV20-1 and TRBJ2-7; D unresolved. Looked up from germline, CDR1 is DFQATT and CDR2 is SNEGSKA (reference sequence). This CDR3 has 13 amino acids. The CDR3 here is CSARDYRSYEQCF. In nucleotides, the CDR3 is TGCAGTGCTAGAGATTATAGATCCTACGAGCAGTGCTTC.

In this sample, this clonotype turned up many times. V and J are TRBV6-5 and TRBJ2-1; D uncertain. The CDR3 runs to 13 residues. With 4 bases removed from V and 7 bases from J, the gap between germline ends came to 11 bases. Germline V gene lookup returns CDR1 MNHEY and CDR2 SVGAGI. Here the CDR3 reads CASSWALGNEQFF. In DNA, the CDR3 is TGTGCCAGCAGTTGGGCCTTAGGGAATGAGCAGTTCTTC.

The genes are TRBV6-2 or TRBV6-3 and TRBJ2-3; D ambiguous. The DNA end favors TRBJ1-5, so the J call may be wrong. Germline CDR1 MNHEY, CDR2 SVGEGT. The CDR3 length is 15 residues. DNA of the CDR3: TGTGCCAGCAGTGACAATGCGGGAGAAGGAGATACGCAGCATTTT. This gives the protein CASSDNAGEGDTQHF.

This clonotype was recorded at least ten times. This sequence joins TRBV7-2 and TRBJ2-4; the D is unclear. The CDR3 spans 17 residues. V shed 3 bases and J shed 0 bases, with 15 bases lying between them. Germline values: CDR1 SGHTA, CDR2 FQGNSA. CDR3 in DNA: TGTGCCAGCAGCTTTACCCCGGTTTGGGGAGCCAAAAACATTCAGTACTTC. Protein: CASSFTPVWGAKNIQYF.

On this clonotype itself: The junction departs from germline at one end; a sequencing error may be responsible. The CDR3 nucleotides read TGTGTCAGCAGCTTAGAGGGTAATCCAGGACTAGCGGGAGCCGGGGAGCTGTTTTTT. Its translation: CVSSLEGNPGLAGAGELFF. The chain combines TRBV7-8 with TRBJ2-2; 13 nucleotides align to TRBD2. There are 19 residues in the CDR3. Germline V gene data show CDR1 as SGHVS and CDR2 as FQNEAQ.

The CDR3 bases are TGCGCCAGCAGCCAAGAATCTTTGAAAACCGAAGCTTTCTTT. This translates into CASSQESLKTEAFF. This rearrangement joins TRBV4-1 to TRBJ1-1; D unresolved. Germline values: CDR1 MGHRA, CDR2 YSYEKL. Deletions cut 0 bases from V and 8 bases from J, with 13 bases between. This CDR3 is 14 amino acids long.

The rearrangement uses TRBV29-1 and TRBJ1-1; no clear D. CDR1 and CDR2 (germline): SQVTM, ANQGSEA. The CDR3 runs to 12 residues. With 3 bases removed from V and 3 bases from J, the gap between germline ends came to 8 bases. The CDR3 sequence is CSVDPGDTEAFF. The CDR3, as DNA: TGCAGCGTTGACCCCGGGGACACTGAAGCTTTCTTT.

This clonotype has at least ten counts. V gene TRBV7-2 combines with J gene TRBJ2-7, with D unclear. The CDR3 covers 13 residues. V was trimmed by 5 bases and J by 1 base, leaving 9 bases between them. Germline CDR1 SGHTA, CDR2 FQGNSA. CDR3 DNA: TGTGCCAGCAGCACCCGGCAGTCCTACGAGCAGTACTTC. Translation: CASSTRQSYEQYF.

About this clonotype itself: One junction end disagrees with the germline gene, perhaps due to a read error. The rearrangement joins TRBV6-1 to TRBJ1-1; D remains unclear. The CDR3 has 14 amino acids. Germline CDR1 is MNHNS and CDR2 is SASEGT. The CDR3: CTSSDPPVGTEAYF. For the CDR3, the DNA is TGTACCAGCAGTGACCCCCCCGTGGGCACTGAAGCTTACTTT.

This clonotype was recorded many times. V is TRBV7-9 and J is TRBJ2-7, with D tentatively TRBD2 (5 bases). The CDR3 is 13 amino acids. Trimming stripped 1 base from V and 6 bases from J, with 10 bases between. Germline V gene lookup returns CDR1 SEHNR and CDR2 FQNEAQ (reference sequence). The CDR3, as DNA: TGTGCCAGCAGCTTAGTTCGGGGAGCCGAGCAGTACTTC. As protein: CASSLVRGAEQYF.

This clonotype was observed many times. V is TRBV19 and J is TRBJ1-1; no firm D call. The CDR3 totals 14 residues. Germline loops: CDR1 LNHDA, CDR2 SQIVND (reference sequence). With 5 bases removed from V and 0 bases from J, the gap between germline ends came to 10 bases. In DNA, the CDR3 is TGTGCCAGTAGTTTGGACGGGATGAACACTGAAGCTTTCTTT. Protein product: CASSLDGMNTEAFF.

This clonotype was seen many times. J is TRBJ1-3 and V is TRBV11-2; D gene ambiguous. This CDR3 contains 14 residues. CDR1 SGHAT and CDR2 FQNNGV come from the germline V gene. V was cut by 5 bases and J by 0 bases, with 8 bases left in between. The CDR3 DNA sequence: TGTGCCAGCAGCCGAGGGAGCTCTGGAAACACCATATATTTT. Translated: CASSRGSSGNTIYF.

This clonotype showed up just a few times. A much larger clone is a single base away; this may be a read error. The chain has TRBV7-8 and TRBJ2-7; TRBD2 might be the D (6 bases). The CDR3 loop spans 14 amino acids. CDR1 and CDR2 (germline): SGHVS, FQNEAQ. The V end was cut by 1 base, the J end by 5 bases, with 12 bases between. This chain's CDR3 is CASSLGGRLHEQYF. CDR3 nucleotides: TGTGCCAGCAGCTTAGGTGGGAGGCTTCACGAGCAGTACTTC.

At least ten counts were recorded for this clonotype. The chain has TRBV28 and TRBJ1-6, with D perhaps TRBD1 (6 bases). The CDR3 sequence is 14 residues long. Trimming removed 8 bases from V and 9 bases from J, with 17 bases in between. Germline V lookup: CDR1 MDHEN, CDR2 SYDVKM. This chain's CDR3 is CASRSGESGSPLHF. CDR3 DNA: TGTGCCAGCCGGTCAGGGGAGAGTGGTTCACCCCTCCACTTT. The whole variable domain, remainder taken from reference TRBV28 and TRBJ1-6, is DVKVTQSSRYLVKRTGEKVFLECVQDMDHENMFWYRQDPGLGLRLIYFSYDVKMKEKGDIPEGYSVSREKKERFSLILESASTNQTSMYLCASRSGESGSPLHFGNGTRLTVT.

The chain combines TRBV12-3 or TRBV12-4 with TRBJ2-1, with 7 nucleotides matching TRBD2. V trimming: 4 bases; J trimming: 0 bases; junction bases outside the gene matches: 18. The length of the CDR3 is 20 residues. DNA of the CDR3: TGTGCCAGCAGTTACGGGGGGATTAGCCATCACATAAGCTCCTACAATGAGCAGTTCTTC. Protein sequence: CASSYGGISHHISSYNEQFF.

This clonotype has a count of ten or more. The CDR3 nucleotides are TGCGCCAGCAGCTTGGACGGGGACCGGGGCTACACCTTC. Translated: CASSLDGDRGYTF. The gene calls are TRBV5-1 and TRBJ1-2; tentative D call: TRBD1 (5 bases). V was shortened by 0 bases and J by 8 bases, with 11 bases between the two germline ends. Germline CDR1 SGHRS, CDR2 YFSETQ. The CDR3 runs 13 residues.

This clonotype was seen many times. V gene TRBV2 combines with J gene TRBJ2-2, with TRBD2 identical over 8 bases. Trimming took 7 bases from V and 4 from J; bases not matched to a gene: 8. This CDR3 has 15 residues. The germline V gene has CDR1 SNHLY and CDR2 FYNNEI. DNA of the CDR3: TGTGCCAGCACCAGGGGAGCGGGGGTCACCGGGGAGCTGTTTTTT. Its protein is CASTRGAGVTGELFF.

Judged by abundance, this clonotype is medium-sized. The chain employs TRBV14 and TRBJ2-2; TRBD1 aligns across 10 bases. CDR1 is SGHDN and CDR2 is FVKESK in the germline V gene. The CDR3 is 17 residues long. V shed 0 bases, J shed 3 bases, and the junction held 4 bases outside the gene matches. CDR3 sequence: CASSQDDRGLYTGELFF. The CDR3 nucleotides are TGTGCCAGCAGCCAAGATGACAGGGGGCTTTACACCGGGGAGCTGTTTTTT.

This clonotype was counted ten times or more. The CDR3 protein is CASSSTAAEAFF. CDR3 sequence (DNA): TGTGCCAGCAGCTCGACAGCCGCCGAAGCTTTCTTT. The chain uses TRBV7-8 and TRBJ1-1, with D perhaps matching TRBD1 (5 bases). CDR1 and CDR2 (germline): SGHVS, FQNEAQ. Trimming removed 4 bases from V and 8 bases from J, with 11 bases in between. The CDR3 has 12 residues.